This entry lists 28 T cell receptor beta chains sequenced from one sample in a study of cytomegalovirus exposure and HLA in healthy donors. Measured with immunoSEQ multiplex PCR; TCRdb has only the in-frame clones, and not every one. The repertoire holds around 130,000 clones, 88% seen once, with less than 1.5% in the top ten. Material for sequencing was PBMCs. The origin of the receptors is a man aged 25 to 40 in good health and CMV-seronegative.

CDR3 region: CASSQWAEDTQYF. As DNA, the CDR3 is TGCGCCAGCAGCCAATGGGCCGAAGATACGCAGTATTTT. V and J are TRBV4-1 and TRBJ2-3, with D hard to call. Trimming left V 2 bases short and J 5 bases short, with 8 bases between. CDR1 and CDR2 from the germline V gene are MGHRA and YSYEKL. This CDR3 is 13 amino acids long.

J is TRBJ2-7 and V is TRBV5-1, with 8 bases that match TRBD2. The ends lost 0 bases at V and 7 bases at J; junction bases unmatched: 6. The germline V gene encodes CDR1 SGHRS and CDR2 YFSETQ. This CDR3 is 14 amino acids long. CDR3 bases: TGCGCCAGCAGCTTGGTAACGGGACTAGTAGAGCAGTACTTC. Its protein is CASSLVTGLVEQYF.

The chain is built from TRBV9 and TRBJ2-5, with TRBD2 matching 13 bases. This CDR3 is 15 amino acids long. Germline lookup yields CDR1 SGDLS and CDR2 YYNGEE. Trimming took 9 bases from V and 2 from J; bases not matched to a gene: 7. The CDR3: CAIKPGLAGQETQYF. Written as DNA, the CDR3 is TGTGCCATCAAACCGGGACTAGCGGGGCAAGAGACCCAGTACTTC.

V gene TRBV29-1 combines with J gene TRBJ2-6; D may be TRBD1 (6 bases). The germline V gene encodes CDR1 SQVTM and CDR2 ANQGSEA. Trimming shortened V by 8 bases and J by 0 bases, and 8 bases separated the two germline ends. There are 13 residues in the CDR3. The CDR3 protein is CSCRGSGANVLTF. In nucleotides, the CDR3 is TGCAGCTGCAGGGGCTCTGGGGCCAACGTCCTGACTTTC.

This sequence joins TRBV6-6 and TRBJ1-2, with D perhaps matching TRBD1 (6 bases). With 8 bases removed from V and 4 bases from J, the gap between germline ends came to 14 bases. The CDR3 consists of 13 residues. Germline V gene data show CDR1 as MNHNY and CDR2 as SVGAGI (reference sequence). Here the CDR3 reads CASAPGASYGYTF. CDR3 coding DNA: TGTGCCAGCGCGCCAGGGGCTAGCTATGGCTACACCTTC.

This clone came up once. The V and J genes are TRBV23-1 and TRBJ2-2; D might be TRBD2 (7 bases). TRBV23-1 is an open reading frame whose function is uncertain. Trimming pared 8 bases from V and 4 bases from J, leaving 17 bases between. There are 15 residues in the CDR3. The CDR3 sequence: CASGRQGRGTGELFF. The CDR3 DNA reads TGCGCCAGCGGGAGGCAGGGGAGGGGCACCGGGGAGCTGTTTTTT.

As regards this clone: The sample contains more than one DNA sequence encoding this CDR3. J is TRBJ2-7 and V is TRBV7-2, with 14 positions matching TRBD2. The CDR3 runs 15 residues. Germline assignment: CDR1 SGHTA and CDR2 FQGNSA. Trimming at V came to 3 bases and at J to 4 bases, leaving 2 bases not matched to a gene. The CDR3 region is CASSLGLAGVYEQYF. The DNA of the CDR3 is TGTGCCAGCAGCTTGGGACTAGCGGGAGTGTACGAGCAGTACTTC.

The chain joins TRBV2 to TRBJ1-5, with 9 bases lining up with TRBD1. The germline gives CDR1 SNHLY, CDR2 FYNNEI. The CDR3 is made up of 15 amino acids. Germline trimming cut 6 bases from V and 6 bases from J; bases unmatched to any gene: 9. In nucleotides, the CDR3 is TGTGCCAGCAGCCCCCGGACAGGGGACGTTCAGCCCCAGCATTTT. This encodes CASSPRTGDVQPQHF.

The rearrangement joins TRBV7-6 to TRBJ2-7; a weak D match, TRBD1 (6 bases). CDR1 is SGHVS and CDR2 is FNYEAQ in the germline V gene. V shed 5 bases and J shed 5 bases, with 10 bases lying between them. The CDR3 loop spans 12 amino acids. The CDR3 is CASSRQVNEQYF. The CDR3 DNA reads TGTGCCAGCAGCCGACAGGTTAACGAGCAGTACTTC.

CDR3 region: CASSLAETRSSYEQYF. The CDR3 DNA follows: TGCGCCAGCAGCTTGGCCGAGACGAGGAGCTCCTACGAGCAGTACTTC. J is TRBJ2-7 and V is TRBV5-1; D is uncertain. The CDR3 extends over 16 amino acids. The V end lost 0 bases, the J end lost 0 bases, and 13 bases lay between the germline ends. Per germline, CDR1 SGHRS and CDR2 YFSETQ.

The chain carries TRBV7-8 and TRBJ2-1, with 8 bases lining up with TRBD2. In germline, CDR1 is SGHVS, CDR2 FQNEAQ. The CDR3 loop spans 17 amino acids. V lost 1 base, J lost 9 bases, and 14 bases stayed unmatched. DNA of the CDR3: TGTGCCAGCAGCTTAGGCTTCGGGAGGGGACTGGCGAGTGAGCAGTTCTTC. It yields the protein CASSLGFGRGLASEQFF.

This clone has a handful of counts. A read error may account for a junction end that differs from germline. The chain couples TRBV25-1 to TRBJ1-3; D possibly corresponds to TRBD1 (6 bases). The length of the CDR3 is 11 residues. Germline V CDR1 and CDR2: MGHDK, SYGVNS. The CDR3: CASSAPGHLMF. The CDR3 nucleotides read TGTGCCAGCAGTGCCCCGGGACACCTGATGTTT.

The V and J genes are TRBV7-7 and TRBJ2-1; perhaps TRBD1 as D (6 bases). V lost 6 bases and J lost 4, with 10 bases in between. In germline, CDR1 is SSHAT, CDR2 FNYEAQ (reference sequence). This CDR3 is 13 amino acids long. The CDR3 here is CASSPGVYNEQFF. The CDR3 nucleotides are TGTGCCAGCAGTCCAGGGGTATACAATGAGCAGTTCTTC.

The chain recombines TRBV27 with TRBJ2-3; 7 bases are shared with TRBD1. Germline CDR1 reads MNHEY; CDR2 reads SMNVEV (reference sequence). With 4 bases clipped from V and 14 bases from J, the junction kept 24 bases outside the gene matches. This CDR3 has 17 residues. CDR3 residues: CASSSDYDRDRGGRLYF. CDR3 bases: TGTGCCAGCAGTTCCGATTACGACAGGGATCGAGGGGGCAGGCTGTATTTT.

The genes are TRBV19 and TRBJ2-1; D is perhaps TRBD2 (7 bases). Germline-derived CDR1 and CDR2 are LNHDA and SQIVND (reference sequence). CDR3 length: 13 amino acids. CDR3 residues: CATGGRERTEQFF. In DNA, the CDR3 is TGTGCGACAGGTGGGCGGGAGCGGACTGAGCAGTTCTTC.

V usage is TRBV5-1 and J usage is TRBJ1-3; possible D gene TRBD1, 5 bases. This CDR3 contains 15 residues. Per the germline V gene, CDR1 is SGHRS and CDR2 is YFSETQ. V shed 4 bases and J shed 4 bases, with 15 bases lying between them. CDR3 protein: CASSHESREGNTIYF. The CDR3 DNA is TGCGCCAGCAGCCACGAGAGCAGGGAAGGAAACACCATATATTTT.

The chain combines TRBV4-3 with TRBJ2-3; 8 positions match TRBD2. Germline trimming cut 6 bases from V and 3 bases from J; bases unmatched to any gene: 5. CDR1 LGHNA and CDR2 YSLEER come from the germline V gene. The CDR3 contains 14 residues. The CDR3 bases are TGCGCCAGCAGAAGGACTAGCATGACAGATACGCAGTATTTT. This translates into CASRRTSMTDTQYF.

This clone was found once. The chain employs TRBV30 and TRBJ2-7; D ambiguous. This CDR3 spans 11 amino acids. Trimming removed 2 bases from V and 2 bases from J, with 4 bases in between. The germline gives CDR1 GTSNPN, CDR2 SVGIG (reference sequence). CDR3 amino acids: CAWSTPYEQYF. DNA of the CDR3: TGTGCCTGGAGTACACCCTACGAGCAGTACTTC.

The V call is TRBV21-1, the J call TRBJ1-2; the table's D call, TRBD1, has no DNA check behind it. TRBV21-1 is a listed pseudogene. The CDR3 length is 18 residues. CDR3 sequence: CASSKRQAERYAPYGYTF. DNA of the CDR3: TGTGCCAGCAGCAAAAGACAGGCGGAACGCTATGCCCCCTATGGCTACACCTTC.

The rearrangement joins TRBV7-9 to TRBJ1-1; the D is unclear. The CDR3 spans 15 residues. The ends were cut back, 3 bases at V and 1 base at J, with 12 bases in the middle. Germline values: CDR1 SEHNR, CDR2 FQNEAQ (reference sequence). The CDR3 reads CASSLKDTPNTEAFF. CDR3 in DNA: TGTGCCAGCAGCTTGAAAGACACCCCGAACACTGAAGCTTTCTTT.

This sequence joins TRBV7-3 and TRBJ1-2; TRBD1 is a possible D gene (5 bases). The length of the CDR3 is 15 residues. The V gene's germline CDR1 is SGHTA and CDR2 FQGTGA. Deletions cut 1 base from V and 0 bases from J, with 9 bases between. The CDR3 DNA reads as TGTGCCAGCAGCTTAATGGGGGGAGCTAACTATGGCTACACCTTC. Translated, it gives CASSLMGGANYGYTF.

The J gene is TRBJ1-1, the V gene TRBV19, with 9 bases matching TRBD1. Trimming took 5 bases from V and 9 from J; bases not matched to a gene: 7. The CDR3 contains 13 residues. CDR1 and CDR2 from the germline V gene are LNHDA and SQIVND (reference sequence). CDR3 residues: CASSPRDREKAFF. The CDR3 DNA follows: TGTGCCAGTAGTCCACGGGACAGGGAGAAAGCTTTCTTT.

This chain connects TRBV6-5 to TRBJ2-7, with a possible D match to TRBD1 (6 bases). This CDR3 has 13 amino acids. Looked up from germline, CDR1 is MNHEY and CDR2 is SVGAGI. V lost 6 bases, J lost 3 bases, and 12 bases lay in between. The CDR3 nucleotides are TGTGCCAGCAGCACCGGGACACACTACGAGCAGTACTTC. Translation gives CASSTGTHYEQYF.

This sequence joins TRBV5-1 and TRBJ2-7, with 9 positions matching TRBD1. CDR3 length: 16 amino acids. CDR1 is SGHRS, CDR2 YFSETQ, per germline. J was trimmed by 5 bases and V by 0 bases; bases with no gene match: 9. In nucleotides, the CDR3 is TGCGCCAGCAGCTTGGCCACGACAGGGGGTCCCCACGAGCAGTACTTC. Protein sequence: CASSLATTGGPHEQYF.

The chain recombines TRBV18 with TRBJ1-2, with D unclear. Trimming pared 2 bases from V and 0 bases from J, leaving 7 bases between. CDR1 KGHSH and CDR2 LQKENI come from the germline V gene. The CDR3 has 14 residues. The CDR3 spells CASSPSGANYGYTF. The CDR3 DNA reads TGTGCCAGCTCACCAAGCGGAGCTAACTATGGCTACACCTTC. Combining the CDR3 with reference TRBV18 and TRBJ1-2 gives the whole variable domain NAGVMQNPRHLVRRRGQEARLRCSPMKGHSHVYWYRQLPEEGLKFMVYLQKENIIDESGMPKERFSAEFPKEGPSILRIQQVVRGDSAAYFCASSPSGANYGYTFGSGTRLTVV.

The CDR3 protein is CASSLGDRDYEQYF. CDR3 in DNA: TGCGCCAGCAGCTTGGGGGACAGAGACTACGAGCAGTACTTC. The genes are TRBV5-1 and TRBJ2-7; 7 bases agree with TRBD1. The CDR3 runs 14 residues. Trimming cost V 0 bases and J 3 bases; bases outside gene matches: 3. Germline CDR1 reads SGHRS; CDR2 reads YFSETQ.

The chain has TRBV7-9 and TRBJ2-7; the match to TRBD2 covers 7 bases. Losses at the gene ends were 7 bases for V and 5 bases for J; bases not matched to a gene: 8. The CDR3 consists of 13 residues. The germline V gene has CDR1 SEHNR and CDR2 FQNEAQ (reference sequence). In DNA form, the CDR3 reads TGTGCCAGCAACTGGGGAGGGCAGAACGAGCAGTACTTC. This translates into CASNWGGQNEQYF.

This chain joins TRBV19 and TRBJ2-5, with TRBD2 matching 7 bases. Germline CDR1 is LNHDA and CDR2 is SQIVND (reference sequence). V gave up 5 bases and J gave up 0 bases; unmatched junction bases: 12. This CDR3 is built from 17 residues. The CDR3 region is CASSGVTGGKYQETQYF. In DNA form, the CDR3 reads TGTGCCAGTAGTGGGGTGACGGGAGGCAAGTACCAAGAGACCCAGTACTTC.